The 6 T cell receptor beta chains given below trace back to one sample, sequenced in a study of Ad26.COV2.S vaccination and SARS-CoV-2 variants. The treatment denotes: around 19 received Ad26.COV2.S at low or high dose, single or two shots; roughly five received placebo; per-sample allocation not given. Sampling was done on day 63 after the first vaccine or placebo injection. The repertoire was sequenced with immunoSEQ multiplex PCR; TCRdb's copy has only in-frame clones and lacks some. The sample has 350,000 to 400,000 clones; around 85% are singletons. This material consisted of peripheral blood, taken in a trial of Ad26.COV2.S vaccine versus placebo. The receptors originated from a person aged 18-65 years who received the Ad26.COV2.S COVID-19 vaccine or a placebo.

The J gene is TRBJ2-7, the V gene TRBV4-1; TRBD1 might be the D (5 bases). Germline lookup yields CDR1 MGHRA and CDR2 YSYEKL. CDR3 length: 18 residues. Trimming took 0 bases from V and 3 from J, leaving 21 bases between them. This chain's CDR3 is CASSQDVEGARSIYEQYF. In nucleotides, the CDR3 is TGCGCCAGCAGCCAAGATGTAGAAGGGGCGCGATCTATCTACGAGCAGTACTTC.

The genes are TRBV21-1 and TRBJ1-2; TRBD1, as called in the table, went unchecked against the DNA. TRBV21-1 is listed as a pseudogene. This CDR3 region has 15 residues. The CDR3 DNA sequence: TGTGCCAGCAGCGACGACAGGGGGCCTGGGGATGGCTACACCTTC. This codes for CASSDDRGPGDGYTF.

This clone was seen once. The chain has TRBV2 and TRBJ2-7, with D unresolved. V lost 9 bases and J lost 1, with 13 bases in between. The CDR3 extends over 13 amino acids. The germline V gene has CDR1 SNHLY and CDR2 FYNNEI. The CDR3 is CASQYRISYEQYF. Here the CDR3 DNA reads TGTGCCAGTCAATATCGGATTTCCTACGAGCAGTACTTC.

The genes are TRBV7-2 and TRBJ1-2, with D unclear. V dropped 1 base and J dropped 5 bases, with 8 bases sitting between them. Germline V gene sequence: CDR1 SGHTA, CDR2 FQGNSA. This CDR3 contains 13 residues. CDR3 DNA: TGTGCCAGCAGCTTAGAAAGGCATTATGGCTACACCTTC. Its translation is CASSLERHYGYTF.

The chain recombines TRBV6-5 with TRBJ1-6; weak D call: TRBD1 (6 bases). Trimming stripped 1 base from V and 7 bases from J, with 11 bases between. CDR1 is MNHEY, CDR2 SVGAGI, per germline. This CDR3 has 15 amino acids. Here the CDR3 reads CASSYLTGTNSPLHF. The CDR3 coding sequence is TGTGCCAGCAGTTACTTAACCGGGACAAATTCACCCCTCCACTTT.

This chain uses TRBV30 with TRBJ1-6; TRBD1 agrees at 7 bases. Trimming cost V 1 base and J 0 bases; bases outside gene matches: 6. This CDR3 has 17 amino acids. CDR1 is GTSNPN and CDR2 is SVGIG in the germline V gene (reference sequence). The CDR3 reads CAWSGGQAFSYNSPLHF. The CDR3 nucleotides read TGTGCCTGGAGTGGAGGACAGGCGTTCTCCTATAATTCACCCCTCCACTTT.